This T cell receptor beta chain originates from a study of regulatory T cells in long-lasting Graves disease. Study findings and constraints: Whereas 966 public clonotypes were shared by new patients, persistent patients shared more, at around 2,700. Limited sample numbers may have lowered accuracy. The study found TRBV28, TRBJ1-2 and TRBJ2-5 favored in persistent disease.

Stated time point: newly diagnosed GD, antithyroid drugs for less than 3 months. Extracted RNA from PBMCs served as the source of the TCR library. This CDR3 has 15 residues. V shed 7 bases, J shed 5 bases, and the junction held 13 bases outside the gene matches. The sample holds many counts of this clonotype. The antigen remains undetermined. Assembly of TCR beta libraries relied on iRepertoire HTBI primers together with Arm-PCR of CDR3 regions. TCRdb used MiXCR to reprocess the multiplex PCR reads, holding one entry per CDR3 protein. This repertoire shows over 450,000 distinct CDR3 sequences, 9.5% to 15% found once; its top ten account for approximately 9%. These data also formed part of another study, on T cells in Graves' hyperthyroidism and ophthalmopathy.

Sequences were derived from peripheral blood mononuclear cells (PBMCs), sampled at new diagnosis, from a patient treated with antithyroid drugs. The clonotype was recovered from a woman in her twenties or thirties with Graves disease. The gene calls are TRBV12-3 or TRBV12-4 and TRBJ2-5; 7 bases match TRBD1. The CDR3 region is CASTTGTERLETQYF. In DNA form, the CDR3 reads TGTGCCAGCACTACCGGGACAGAGCGATTGGAGACCCAGTACTTC.